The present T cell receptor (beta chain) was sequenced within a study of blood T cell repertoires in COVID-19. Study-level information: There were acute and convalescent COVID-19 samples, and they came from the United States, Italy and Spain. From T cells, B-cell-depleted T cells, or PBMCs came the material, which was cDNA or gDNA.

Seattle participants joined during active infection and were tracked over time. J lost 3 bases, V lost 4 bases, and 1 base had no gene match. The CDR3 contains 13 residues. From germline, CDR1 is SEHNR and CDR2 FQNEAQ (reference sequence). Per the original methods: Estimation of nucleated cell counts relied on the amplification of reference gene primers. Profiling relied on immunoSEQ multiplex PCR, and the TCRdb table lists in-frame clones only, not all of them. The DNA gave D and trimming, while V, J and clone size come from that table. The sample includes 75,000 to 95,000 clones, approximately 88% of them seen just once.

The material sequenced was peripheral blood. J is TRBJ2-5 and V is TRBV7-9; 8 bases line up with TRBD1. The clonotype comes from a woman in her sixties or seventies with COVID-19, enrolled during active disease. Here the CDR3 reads CASSWTGKETQYF. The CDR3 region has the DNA TGTGCCAGCAGCTGGACAGGGAAAGAGACCCAGTACTTC.